Presented here are 29 T cell receptor beta chains from one specimen sequenced in a study of neurological immune-mediated disorders. TCRdb called the 5' RACE reads again in MiXCR, with one record for every CDR3 protein. The sample records over 35,000 distinct CDR3 sequences, 2% to 3% being singletons. The specimen was PBMCs. The receptors were gathered from a man aged 50-60 years with multiple sclerosis.

This clonotype has a count of ten or more. The CDR3 reads CASSLDQGLQNQPQHF. CDR3 nucleotides: TGTGCCAGCAGCTTAGATCAGGGGCTACAGAATCAGCCCCAGCATTTT. The V gene is TRBV7-8, the J gene TRBJ1-5; D perhaps matches TRBD1 (6 bases). Trimming stripped 1 base from V and 4 bases from J, with 14 bases between. CDR1 and CDR2 from the germline V gene are SGHVS and FQNEAQ. CDR3 length: 16 residues.

The chain uses TRBV18 and TRBJ1-1; D is uncertain. Germline lookup yields CDR1 KGHSH and CDR2 LQKENI. The V end was cut by 2 bases, the J end by 4 bases, with 8 bases between. This CDR3 has 13 amino acids. CDR3 region: CASSPVRTTEAFF. In nucleotides, the CDR3 is TGTGCCAGCTCACCAGTAAGAACCACTGAAGCTTTCTTT. The whole variable domain, remainder taken from reference TRBV18 and TRBJ1-1, is NAGVMQNPRHLVRRRGQEARLRCSPMKGHSHVYWYRQLPEEGLKFMVYLQKENIIDESGMPKERFSAEFPKEGPSILRIQQVVRGDSAAYFCASSPVRTTEAFFGQGTRLTVV.

This clonotype was detected ten times or more. The chain joins TRBV24-1 to TRBJ2-2; D is unresolved. Deletions cut 7 bases from V and 6 bases from J, with 17 bases between. This CDR3 comprises 15 residues. Germline V gene sequence: CDR1 KGHDR, CDR2 SFDVKD. CDR3 region: CATSGSQRRAGELFF. The CDR3 DNA is TGTGCCACCAGCGGTAGCCAACGAAGGGCCGGGGAGCTGTTTTTT.

This chain uses TRBV12-3 or TRBV12-4 with TRBJ2-1; no clear D. V lost 3 bases, J lost 10 bases, and 13 bases lay in between. The CDR3 extends over 13 amino acids. Here the CDR3 reads CASSFRGSYEQFF. The CDR3 DNA reads TGTGCCAGCAGTTTTCGAGGTTCCTACGAGCAGTTCTTC.

This clonotype was seen repeatedly, ten times or more. The chain has TRBV2 and TRBJ2-2, with 7 bases that match TRBD1. V lost 6 bases to trimming and J lost 5 bases; unmatched junction nucleotides: 12. The CDR3 loop spans 16 amino acids. Per germline, CDR1 SNHLY and CDR2 FYNNEI. This CDR3 is CASSLQGVLRTGELFF. The DNA for the CDR3 is TGTGCCAGCAGCCTGCAGGGGGTGCTGAGGACCGGGGAGCTGTTTTTT.

This clonotype was picked up many times. The chain employs TRBV20-1 and TRBJ2-1; D uncertain. In germline, CDR1 is DFQATT, CDR2 SNEGSKA (reference sequence). Trimming left V 0 bases short and J 0 bases short, with 12 bases between. This CDR3 has 16 amino acids. CDR3 nucleotides: TGCAGTGCTAGAGATTACGACCGCCGCTCCTACAATGAGCAGTTCTTC. Protein product: CSARDYDRRSYNEQFF.

This clonotype was recorded at least ten times. This sequence joins TRBV4-3 and TRBJ2-2; 9 positions match TRBD1. Germline V gene sequence: CDR1 LGHNA, CDR2 YSLEER. The junction had 8 bases not matched to a gene; V was cut back by 7 bases and J by 5 bases. This CDR3 has 15 amino acids. The chain's CDR3 is CASKAGQGWTGELFF. In DNA, the CDR3 is TGCGCCAGCAAAGCGGGACAGGGATGGACCGGGGAGCTGTTTTTT.

This clonotype occurred many times. DNA of the CDR3: TGCAGTGCCCATATAGCGGGGGGAGGTACGCAGTATTTT. Translated: CSAHIAGGGTQYF. This chain links TRBV20-1 with TRBJ2-3; 10 nucleotides agree with TRBD2. Germline values: CDR1 DFQATT, CDR2 SNEGSKA (reference sequence). This CDR3 is 13 amino acids long. V lost 6 bases and J lost 8; bases outside the gene matches: 8.

As for this clonotype: This likely comes from a read error, as the CDR3 has no conserved phenylalanine or tryptophan at its end. The chain carries TRBV6-5 and TRBJ2-4; 7 nucleotides agree with TRBD2. The CDR3 runs 13 residues. V gave up 7 bases and J gave up 6 bases; unmatched junction bases: 6. In germline, CDR1 is MNHEY, CDR2 SVGAGI. The CDR3 protein is CASNPGRGNIQYL. The CDR3, as DNA: TGTGCCAGCAACCCGGGGAGGGGAAACATTCAGTACTTA.

This clonotype appeared many times. The rearrangement joins TRBV2 to TRBJ1-5; D perhaps matches TRBD1 (5 bases). The V and J ends lost 3 bases and 5 bases respectively, with 5 bases between them. The CDR3 spans 12 residues. CDR1 SNHLY and CDR2 FYNNEI come from the germline V gene. CDR3 bases: TGTGCCAGCAGTGAGGGGGATCAGCCCCAGCATTTT. It specifies CASSEGDQPQHF.

This clonotype has a count of ten or more. The chain recombines TRBV2 with TRBJ2-3; the D gene is possibly TRBD2 (6 bases). Germline CDR1 reads SNHLY; CDR2 reads FYNNEI. CDR3 length equals 15 residues. Trimming cost V 7 bases and J 0 bases, with 14 bases left between them. CDR3 bases: TGTGCCAGCACTCCCTTGGCGGGGAGCACAGATACGCAGTATTTT. Translated: CASTPLAGSTDTQYF.

This clonotype was observed many times. V is TRBV5-6 and J is TRBJ2-1; a weak D match, TRBD2 (6 bases). Trimming shortened V by 0 bases and J by 6 bases, and 10 bases separated the two germline ends. Germline CDR1 is SGHDT and CDR2 is YYEEEE. The CDR3 extends over 14 amino acids. The CDR3 coding sequence is TGTGCCAGCAGCTTGGTTAGGGGAGGCAATGAGCAGTTCTTC. Its translation is CASSLVRGGNEQFF.

V and J are TRBV6-5 and TRBJ1-5; D is undetermined. The CDR3 contains 14 residues. V was shortened by 4 bases and J by 11 bases, with 18 bases between the two germline ends. The germline V gene encodes CDR1 MNHEY and CDR2 SVGAGI. CDR3 sequence reads: CASSSARGRKTQHF. In DNA form, the CDR3 reads TGTGCCAGCAGTTCGGCCCGGGGTAGAAAGACCCAGCATTTT.

This clonotype was recorded many times. The V and J genes are TRBV6-5 and TRBJ1-1, with D perhaps matching TRBD1 (6 bases). The CDR3 length is 13 residues. Germline V gene data show CDR1 as MNHEY and CDR2 as SVGAGI. The V gene lost 6 bases and the J gene lost 7 bases, with 15 bases spanning the gap. The CDR3 spells CASRARTADEAFF. The CDR3, as DNA: TGTGCCAGCAGGGCGCGGACAGCAGATGAAGCTTTCTTT.

There are many counts of this clonotype. One end of the junction fails to match germline, which may point to a read error. This chain connects TRBV15 to TRBJ1-5; D gene unclear. Germline V gene data show CDR1 as LNHNV and CDR2 as YYDKDF (reference sequence). This CDR3 is 14 amino acids long. The DNA for the CDR3 is TGTGCCACCAGCAGAGCTACGGGAAATCAGCCCCAGAATTTT. It is translated as CATSRATGNQPQNF.

About this clonotype: This may come from a read error, since a much larger clone is one base off. The chain is built from TRBV5-1 and TRBJ2-1, with D possibly matching TRBD2 (6 bases). Germline V lookup: CDR1 SGHRS, CDR2 YFSETQ. Trimming shortened V by 0 bases and J by 4 bases, and 8 bases separated the two germline ends. This CDR3 region has 14 residues. The CDR3 coding sequence is TGCGCCAGCAGCTTGGTCGGGACTTACAATGAGCAGTTCTTC. Protein: CASSLVGTYNEQFF.

This clonotype appeared many times. V usage is TRBV7-9 and J usage is TRBJ2-3, with TRBD2 matching over 11 bases. The CDR3 covers 14 residues. The germline CDR1 and CDR2 sequences are SEHNR and FQNEAQ (reference sequence). Trimming removed 3 bases from V and 5 bases from J; junction bases left unmatched: 1. The CDR3 coding sequence is TGTGCCAGCAGCTTCCTAGCGGGGGGAGATACGCAGTATTTT. Its translation: CASSFLAGGDTQYF.

The rearrangement links TRBV5-1 to TRBJ1-6; D is ambiguous. The CDR3 consists of 13 residues. CDR1 SGHRS and CDR2 YFSETQ come from the germline V gene. V was trimmed by 3 bases and J by 7 bases, leaving 8 bases between them. The CDR3 sequence is CASSSVPNSPLHF. CDR3 DNA sequence: TGCGCCAGCAGCTCGGTACCCAATTCACCCCTCCACTTT.

This clonotype was detected ten times or more. This chain connects TRBV7-6 to TRBJ2-1; 9 bases are shared with TRBD1. V trimming: 5 bases; J trimming: 12 bases; junction bases outside the gene matches: 8. The CDR3 runs 13 residues. Looked up from germline, CDR1 is SGHVS and CDR2 is FNYEAQ. The DNA for the CDR3 is TGTGCCAGCAGCGCAGGGACAGGGCAGGGGCAGTTCTTC. It encodes CASSAGTGQGQFF.

This clonotype showed up many times. V and J are TRBV10-2 and TRBJ2-7; TRBD1 might be the D (5 bases). V was clipped by 8 bases and J by 7 bases, with 15 bases between them. In germline, CDR1 is WSHSY, CDR2 SAAADI. The CDR3 is 12 amino acids. CDR3 sequence: CASGALPSEQYF. As DNA, the CDR3 is TGCGCCAGCGGGGCCCTCCCCTCAGAGCAGTACTTC.

This clonotype was recorded at least ten times. The chain links TRBV3-1 to TRBJ2-3; D remains unclear. V was trimmed by 1 base and J by 0 bases, leaving 2 bases between them. Germline V gene sequence: CDR1 LGHDT, CDR2 YNNKEL (reference sequence). CDR3 length: 13 residues. The CDR3 bases are TGTGCCAGCAGCCAAGTCAGCACAGATACGCAGTATTTT. This encodes CASSQVSTDTQYF.

This clonotype was observed at least ten times. One end of the junction does not line up with germline, which may come from a read error. This chain links TRBV7-7 with TRBJ2-3, with TRBD2 matching 9 bases. Germline lookup yields CDR1 SSHAT and CDR2 FNYEAQ (reference sequence). This CDR3 is 15 amino acids long. CDR3 nucleotide sequence: TGTGCTAGCAGCCCGGGACTAGCTAGCACAGATACGCAGTATTTT. Its translation: CASSPGLASTDTQYF. Filled out from reference TRBV7-7 and TRBJ2-3, the complete variable domain reads GAGVSQSPRYKVTKRGQDVTLRCDPISSHATLYWYQQALGQGPEFLTYFNYEAQPDKSGLPSDRFSAERPEGSISTLTIQRTEQRDSAMYRCASSPGLASTDTQYFGPGTRLTVL.

This clonotype has a count of ten or more. The gene calls are TRBV4-2 and TRBJ2-2; D may be TRBD2 (6 bases). Germline-derived CDR1 and CDR2 are LGHNA and YNFKEQ. The length of the CDR3 is 15 residues. Trimming shortened V by 3 bases and J by 4 bases, and 12 bases separated the two germline ends. The CDR3 DNA reads TGTGCCAGCAGCCACGCCGGGGGACGCACCGGGGAGCTGTTTTTT. It encodes CASSHAGGRTGELFF.

At least ten counts were recorded for this clonotype. The chain uses TRBV5-1 and TRBJ2-1, with TRBD2 matching over 9 bases. Germline CDR1 reads SGHRS; CDR2 reads YFSETQ. V lost 1 base to trimming and J lost 9 bases; unmatched junction nucleotides: 5. CDR3 length equals 14 residues. The chain's CDR3 is CASSLIGTSSEQFF. CDR3 coding DNA: TGCGCCAGCAGCTTGATAGGGACTAGCTCTGAGCAGTTCTTC. Variable domain in full (rest from reference TRBV5-1 and TRBJ2-1): KAGVTQTPRYLIKTRGQQVTLSCSPISGHRSVSWYQQTPGQGLQFLFEYFSETQRNKGNFPGRFSGRQFSNSRSEMNVSTLELGDSALYLCASSLIGTSSEQFFGPGTRLTVL.

This clonotype showed up many times. CDR3 coding DNA: TGCGCCAGCAGCCCCCTAGGCGAGACCCAGTACTTC. Translation: CASSPLGETQYF. The chain is built from TRBV5-1 and TRBJ2-5; unclear D gene. V lost 4 bases and J lost 5, with 9 bases in between. Germline CDR1 reads SGHRS; CDR2 reads YFSETQ. The CDR3 is 12 amino acids. The full variable domain, with the rest looked up from reference TRBV5-1 and TRBJ2-5, is KAGVTQTPRYLIKTRGQQVTLSCSPISGHRSVSWYQQTPGQGLQFLFEYFSETQRNKGNFPGRFSGRQFSNSRSEMNVSTLELGDSALYLCASSPLGETQYFGPGTRLLVL.

This clonotype was counted at least ten times. The rearrangement uses TRBV18 and TRBJ2-3, with 9 positions matching TRBD2. Germline values: CDR1 KGHSH, CDR2 LQKENI. Losses at the gene ends were 4 bases for V and 0 bases for J; bases not matched to a gene: 5. The CDR3 is 16 amino acids. CDR3 protein: CASSQVTSGSTDTQYF. The DNA of the CDR3 is TGTGCCAGCTCACAGGTGACTAGCGGTAGCACAGATACGCAGTATTTT.

This clonotype has a count of ten or more. The gene calls are TRBV7-2 and TRBJ2-7, with 9 bases aligning to TRBD1. The V gene's germline CDR1 is SGHTA and CDR2 FQGNSA. The CDR3 is made up of 15 amino acids. V lost 2 bases to trimming and J lost 5 bases; unmatched junction nucleotides: 7. The CDR3 loop reads CASSLRGTGWNEQYF. DNA of the CDR3: TGTGCCAGCAGCTTAAGGGGGACAGGGTGGAACGAGCAGTACTTC.

This clonotype was picked up many times. J is TRBJ1-1 and V is TRBV27, with 7 bases that match TRBD1. The CDR3 spans 15 residues. Trimming removed 5 bases from V and 4 bases from J; junction bases left unmatched: 10. Germline V gene data show CDR1 as MNHEY and CDR2 as SMNVEV (reference sequence). DNA for the CDR3: TGTGCCAGCAGTCCTGCGACAGGGTTGGGCACTGAAGCTTTCTTT. Translated, it gives CASSPATGLGTEAFF.

This clonotype was counted at least ten times. The rearrangement links TRBV5-4 to TRBJ2-5; 7 bases agree with TRBD2. V dropped 2 bases and J dropped 1; count of bases not matched to a gene: 11. Per germline, CDR1 SGHNT and CDR2 YYREEE (reference sequence). The CDR3 sequence is 17 residues long. As DNA, the CDR3 is TGTGCCAGCAGCTTCGATCCGCCTGGGACTACCCAAGAGACCCAGTACTTC. Translation: CASSFDPPGTTQETQYF.